This TCR beta chain was recovered during a study of human T cells and chemical hapten exposure. The trim removed 2 bases at V and 0 bases at J, leaving 6 bases unmatched. The CDR3 is 16 amino acids. CDR1 is SGHTA and CDR2 is FQGNSA in the germline V gene. Time point specified: patch test 2, 6 weeks after DPC sensitization. Treatment described: therapeutic diphenylcyclopropenone sensitization with weekly scalp DPC. TCRdb itself ran the RACE reads through MiXCR, one entry per CDR3 protein. The sample contains 95,000 or so distinct CDR3 sequences, about an eighth of which appear only once. This clonotype was detected once.

The rearrangement joins TRBV7-2 to TRBJ2-7, with 8 bases that match TRBD2. This receptor was obtained from a middle-aged woman with alopecia areata. Some clones in this sample may be carry-over from other donors' samples. Source: whole blood, taken in connection with sensitization to the hapten diphenylcyclopropenone (DPC). The CDR3 nucleotides read TGTGCCAGCAGCTTACTCCCTAGCGGGCCCTCCTACGAGCAGTACTTC. It yields the protein CASSLLPSGPSYEQYF.